The 7 T cell receptor beta chains in this list originate from one sample, sequenced in a study of blood T cell repertoires in COVID-19. Using immunoSEQ multiplex PCR, the repertoire was profiled, and TCRdb retains in-frame clones only, with some absent. The sample holds a few hundred thousand clones, approximately 80% seen once. The sample was peripheral blood. The receptors stem from a woman aged 80 or over with acute or convalescent COVID-19.

The chain combines TRBV7-3 with TRBJ2-1, with TRBD2 as a possible D gene (5 bases). Between the trimmed V and J ends, which lost 0 bases and 1 base, there was a span of 7 bases. The CDR3 runs to 15 residues. The germline V gene encodes CDR1 SGHTA and CDR2 FQGTGA. The CDR3 spells CASSLTSASYNEQFF. The CDR3 DNA is TGTGCCAGCAGCTTAACTAGCGCTTCCTACAATGAGCAGTTCTTC.

The chain is built from TRBV5-4 and TRBJ2-7, with 8 bases aligning to TRBD1. Germline CDR1 reads SGHNT; CDR2 reads YYREEE (reference sequence). V was pared by 5 bases and J by 6 bases, with 10 bases of the junction left unmatched. The CDR3 spans 14 residues. This CDR3 is CASSLRQGMGEQYF. The CDR3 nucleotides read TGTGCCAGCAGTTTGCGACAGGGGATGGGCGAGCAGTACTTC.

The chain employs TRBV4-2 and TRBJ1-5; maybe TRBD1 (6 bases). Germline V lookup: CDR1 LGHNA, CDR2 YNFKEQ. CDR3 size: 15 residues. V was cut by 0 bases and J by 5 bases, with 11 bases left in between. The DNA of the CDR3 is TGTGCCAGCAGCCAAGATGGCAGGGGCTATCAGCCCCAGCATTTT. It encodes CASSQDGRGYQPQHF.

This chain connects TRBV29-1 to TRBJ1-1, with 7 bases that match TRBD1. The CDR3 has 14 amino acids. Looked up from germline, CDR1 is SQVTM and CDR2 is ANQGSEA. J was trimmed by 3 bases and V by 4 bases; bases with no gene match: 8. CDR3 coding DNA: TGCAGCGTTGCCGCCTCGGGACAGTACACTGAAGCTTTCTTT. Translating gives CSVAASGQYTEAFF.

This rearrangement joins TRBV7-2 to TRBJ1-3, with D perhaps TRBD1 (5 bases). The length of the CDR3 is 18 residues. The V end was cut by 1 base, the J end by 0 bases, with 16 bases between. The germline V gene encodes CDR1 SGHTA and CDR2 FQGNSA. The CDR3 reads CASSLEFLGAFSGNTIYF. CDR3 in DNA: TGTGCCAGCAGCTTAGAGTTCTTAGGGGCGTTCTCTGGAAACACCATATATTTT. The whole variable domain, filled in from reference TRBV7-2 and TRBJ1-3, reads GAGVSQSPSNKVTEKGKDVELRCDPISGHTALYWYRQSLGQGLEFLIYFQGNSAPDKSGLPSDRFSAERTGGSVSTLTIQRTQQEDSAVYLCASSLEFLGAFSGNTIYFGEGSWLTVV.

V usage is TRBV6-1 and J usage is TRBJ2-7, with 8 nucleotides matching TRBD1. The CDR3 extends over 17 amino acids. In germline, CDR1 is MNHNS, CDR2 SASEGT. J gave up 9 bases and V 1 base, and 17 bases lay outside the gene matches. The CDR3 nucleotides are TGTGCCAGCAGTGAAGAGGTAAAGGGACAGGCCCCGATGGGGCAGTACTTC. Protein: CASSEEVKGQAPMGQYF.

The chain joins TRBV11-2 to TRBJ2-4; perhaps TRBD2 as D (5 bases). CDR1 and CDR2 from the germline V gene are SGHAT and FQNNGV. V was pared by 5 bases and J by 1 base, with 21 bases between. The CDR3 consists of 18 residues. CDR3 loop: CASSQPIVGVTAKNIQYF. In DNA, the CDR3 is TGTGCCAGCAGCCAGCCTATTGTGGGAGTAACCGCCAAAAACATTCAGTACTTC.